This T cell receptor beta chain was retrieved from a study of blood T cell repertoires in COVID-19 (dated by TCRdb to the early 2020s). Study-level background: Samples from collaborators originated in the United States, Italy and Spain and spanned both the acute and convalescent phases of COVID-19. Where available, HLA class I and class II types were obtained from metadata supplied by the sample provider rather than from assay-based typing. A freely available public database, intended as a resource for researchers studying the immune response to SARS-CoV-2, is where the repertoires were released. Subjects who had been exposed to COVID-19, were actively infected with it, or had recovered from it provided the deeply sampled blood TCRbeta repertoires that made up the dataset. The material from the prospective study consisted of cDNA or gDNA derived from T cells, B-cell-depleted T cells, or PBMCs. Samples were obtained from the ongoing ImmuneRACE study (first 160 participants) and from some 1,200 subjects provided by 6 global collaborators. The sample metadata nearly always contained a de-identified subject ID, COVID-19 status, age in years and sex.

Collaborating institutions collected whole blood in K2EDTA tubes following their own protocols. Collaborator samples were shipped for TCRbeta analysis as frozen whole blood, isolated PBMCs, or DNA extracted from either sample type. General conclusions and limits of the study: How much clinical and demographic metadata was included differed by source and by participant, and the metadata was provided uncurated.

CDR1 and CDR2, looked up from the germline V gene (reference sequence), are LGHDT and YNNKEL. The CDR3 has 16 amino acids, counting the end cysteine and phenylalanine. Left in the record is the CDR3 DNA by itself, 48 bases read in frame from the first base. V trim: 4 bases; J trim: 5 bases; unmatched bases: 12. TCRbeta CDR3 regions were amplified from genomic DNA by means of the immunoSEQ Assay, a bias-controlled multiplex PCR. Processing in the source paper ran as follows. Within the assay, amplification of reference gene primers was used to estimate how many nucleated cells each sample contained. To quantify the absolute abundance of each unique TCRbeta CDR3 rearrangement, sequence reads were collapsed and filtered. For each sample, productive Simpson clonality was calculated as the square root of Simpson's diversity index across productive rearrangements. Drawn from immuneACCESS, this table holds only the in-frame rearrangements with V and J called that TCRdb kept. Clones are partly lost; checked studies trace under half to an unresolved V gene and leave the rest unexplained. V and J calls and clone size are copied from that table; D and trimming were computed from the DNA. Here the sample has about 200,000 clones; 75% to 85% occur a single time. Clones ranked in the top ten supply about 6.9% of the sample.

There are many counts of this clone. What antigen it recognizes has not been identified. No qualities accompany the bases; no much larger clone lies one base away. Sequenced input: peripheral blood. The sequence derives from a man aged 55 to 70 with acute or convalescent COVID-19. The chain employs TRBV3-1 (or the pseudogene TRBV3-2) and TRBJ2-5; 8 bases in between match TRBD2. The CDR3 reads CASSPRGSGERETQYF. The nucleotide sequence is TGTGCCAGCAGCCCCCGGGGTAGCGGGGAGAGGGAGACCCAGTACTTC.